Included here is one TCR beta chain sequence, with context. What it binds is not known. With 60 Vbeta and 13 Jbeta primers, the PCR was carried out. Data came from immunoSEQ multiplex PCR; TCRdb stores just in-frame clones and leaves some out. The listing records about 76,000 clones. This specimen belongs to a study of cytomegalovirus exposure and HLA in healthy donors. Overall study findings and caveats: Reportedly, a later analysis found an Asian-associated ancestry cluster had fewer N-insertions than the approximately 670-donor mean.

Germline V gene data show CDR1 as MNHNS and CDR2 as SASEGT. CDR3 length: 15 residues. V was trimmed by 2 bases and J by 1 base, leaving 9 bases between them. This chain connects TRBV6-1 to TRBJ1-5; D possibly corresponds to TRBD1 (5 bases). The sequenced sample consisted of PBMCs. The source is a woman in her 40s in good health and CMV-seropositive. CDR3 in DNA: TGTGCCAGCAGTGAACAGGGTAGGAGCAATCAGCCCCAGCATTTT. The encoded protein is CASSEQGRSNQPQHF.